Listed here is a single T cell receptor (beta chain). Each cDNA held unique molecular identifiers, and template switching gave it a universal primer site. TCRdb reprocessed the 5' RACE reads with MiXCR, giving one entry per CDR3 protein. The sample consists of under 250,000 distinct CDR3 sequences, approximately 8% of them appearing once. The sample is drawn from a study of identical twins. The CDR3 contains 16 residues. CDR1 is SEHNR, CDR2 FQNEAQ, per germline (reference sequence). V gave up 5 bases and J gave up 4 bases; unmatched junction bases: 7. These data were also filed under a second study, of yellow fever vaccine responses in identical twins.

The origin of this receptor is a woman younger than 30 in good health. Sequencing was performed on CD8+ T cells sorted from blood. The chain carries TRBV7-9 and TRBJ2-1, with TRBD1 matching over 11 bases. The CDR3 here is CASSTGTGGSYNEQFF. Written as DNA, the CDR3 is TGTGCCAGCAGCACCGGGACAGGGGGGTCGTACAATGAGCAGTTCTTC.